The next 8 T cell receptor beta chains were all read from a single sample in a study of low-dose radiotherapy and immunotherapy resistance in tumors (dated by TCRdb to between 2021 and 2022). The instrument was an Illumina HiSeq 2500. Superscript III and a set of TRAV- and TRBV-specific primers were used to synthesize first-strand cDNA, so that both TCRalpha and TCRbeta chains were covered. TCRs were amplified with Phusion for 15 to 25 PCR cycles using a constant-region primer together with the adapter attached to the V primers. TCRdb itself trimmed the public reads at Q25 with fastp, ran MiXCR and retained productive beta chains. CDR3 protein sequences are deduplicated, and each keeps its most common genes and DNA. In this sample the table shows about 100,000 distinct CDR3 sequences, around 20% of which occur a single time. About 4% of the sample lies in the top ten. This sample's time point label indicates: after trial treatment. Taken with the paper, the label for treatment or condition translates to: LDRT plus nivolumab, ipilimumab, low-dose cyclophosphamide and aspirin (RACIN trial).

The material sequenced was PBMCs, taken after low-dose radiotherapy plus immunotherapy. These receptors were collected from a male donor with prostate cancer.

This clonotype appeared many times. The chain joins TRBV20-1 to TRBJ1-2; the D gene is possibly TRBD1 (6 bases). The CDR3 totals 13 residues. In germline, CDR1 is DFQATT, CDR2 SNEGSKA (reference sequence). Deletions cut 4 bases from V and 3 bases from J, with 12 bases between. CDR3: CSATPTGHYGYTF. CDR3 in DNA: TGCAGTGCTACCCCGACAGGACACTATGGCTACACCTTC.

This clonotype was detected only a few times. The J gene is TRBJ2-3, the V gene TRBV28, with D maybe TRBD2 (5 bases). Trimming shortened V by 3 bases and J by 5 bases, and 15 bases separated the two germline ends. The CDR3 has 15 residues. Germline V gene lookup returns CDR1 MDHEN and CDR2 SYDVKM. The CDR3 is CASSFVGRRGDTQYF. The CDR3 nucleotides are TGTGCCAGCAGTTTTGTAGGGAGACGTGGAGATACGCAGTATTTT.

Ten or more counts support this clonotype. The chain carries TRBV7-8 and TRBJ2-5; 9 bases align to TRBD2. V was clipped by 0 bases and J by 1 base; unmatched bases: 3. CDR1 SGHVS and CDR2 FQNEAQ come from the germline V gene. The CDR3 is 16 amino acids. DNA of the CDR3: TGTGCCAGCAGCTTAGCAGGCGGGGGGGCCCAAGAGACCCAGTACTTC. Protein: CASSLAGGGAQETQYF.

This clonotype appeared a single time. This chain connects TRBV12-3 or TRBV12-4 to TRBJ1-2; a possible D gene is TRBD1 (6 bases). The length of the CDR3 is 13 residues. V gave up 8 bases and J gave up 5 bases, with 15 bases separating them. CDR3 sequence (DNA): TGTGCCAGCGGCGGACAGAACCTATATGGCTACACCTTC. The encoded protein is CASGGQNLYGYTF.

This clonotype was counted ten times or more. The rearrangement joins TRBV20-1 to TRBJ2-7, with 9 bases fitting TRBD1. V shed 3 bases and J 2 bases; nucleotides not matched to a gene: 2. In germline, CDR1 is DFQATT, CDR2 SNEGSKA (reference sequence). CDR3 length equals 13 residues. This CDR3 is CSARGTGTYEQYF. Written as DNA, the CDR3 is TGCAGTGCTAGGGGGACAGGGACCTACGAGCAGTACTTC.

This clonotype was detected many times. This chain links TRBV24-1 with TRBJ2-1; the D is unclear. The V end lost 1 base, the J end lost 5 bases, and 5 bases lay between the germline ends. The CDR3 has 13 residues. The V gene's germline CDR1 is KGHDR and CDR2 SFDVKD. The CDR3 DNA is TGTGCCACCAGTGATTTTGCCCACAATGAGCAGTTCTTC. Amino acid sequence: CATSDFAHNEQFF.

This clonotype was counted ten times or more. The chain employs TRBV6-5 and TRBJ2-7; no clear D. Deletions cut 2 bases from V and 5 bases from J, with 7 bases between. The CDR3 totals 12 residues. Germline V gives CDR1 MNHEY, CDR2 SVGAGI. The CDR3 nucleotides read TGTGCCAGCAGTTACAGTGGCCACGAGCAGTACTTC. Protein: CASSYSGHEQYF.

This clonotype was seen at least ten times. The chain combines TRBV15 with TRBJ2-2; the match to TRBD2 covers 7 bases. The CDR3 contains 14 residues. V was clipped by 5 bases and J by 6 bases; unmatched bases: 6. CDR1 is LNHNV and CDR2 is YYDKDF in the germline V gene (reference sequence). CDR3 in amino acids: CATSGSTSPGELFF. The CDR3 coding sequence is TGTGCCACCAGCGGATCGACTAGCCCCGGGGAGCTGTTTTTT.